This T cell receptor beta chain was recovered during a study of early T cells in non-severe SARS-CoV-2 infection. The overall study: Bulk RNA taken from unsorted whole blood was sequenced, leaving chains unpaired.

In this sample, this clonotype turned up a few times. What it binds is unknown. cDNA molecules, individually, were tagged with unique molecular identifiers. TCRdb used MiXCR to reprocess the 5' RACE reads, holding one entry per CDR3 protein. The data hold around 75,000 distinct CDR3 sequences, with around a tenth observed a single time. Germline V gives CDR1 SGHTA, CDR2 FQGNSA. This CDR3 has 17 residues. V dropped 4 bases and J dropped 4; count of bases not matched to a gene: 9. General study points: Matching against VDJdb likely underestimated virus-specific expansions, favoring anti-spike CD8.

The source of this sequence is an adult who was a healthcare worker with PCR-confirmed SARS-CoV-2 infection or an uninfected control (not recorded which). The chain has TRBV7-2 and TRBJ2-2; the match to TRBD2 covers 10 bases. Sequenced: whole blood. CDR3 nucleotide sequence: TGTGCCAGCAGCTCATCGAGCGGGGGGGCGGGCACCGGGGAGCTGTTTTTT. As protein: CASSSSSGGAGTGELFF.